This T cell receptor beta chain was identified in a study of blood T cells in healthy people across ages. Study observations and caveats: Per million T cells, the diversity of TCR beta decreased roughly linearly as age advanced.

A sample-barcoded 5' primer and a J-beta primer mix were used in a second PCR of roughly 6 to 12 cycles. TCRdb processed the 5' RACE reads anew with MiXCR; each CDR3 protein has one entry. Of approximately 800,000 distinct CDR3 sequences in the sample, 35% to 40% are singletons; the top ten hold approximately 13%. To note about this clonotype: Its specificity is not known.

This CDR3 has 13 residues. V was clipped by 8 bases and J by 5 bases; unmatched bases: 5. CDR1 is MGHRA, CDR2 YSYEKL, per germline. The sample consisted of blood. The receptor was isolated from a man aged 18 to 29 in good health. The chain recombines TRBV4-1 with TRBJ2-3; 9 bases line up with TRBD1. The CDR3, as DNA: TGCGCCAGCCGAGGGACAGGGATAGATACGCAGTATTTT. It encodes CASRGTGIDTQYF.